This T cell receptor beta chain was captured in a study of blood T cell repertoires in COVID-19. In the study overall: Both acute and convalescent COVID-19 samples were obtained from the United States, Italy and Spain.

Followed longitudinally, the Seattle patients had been enrolled during active infection. Trimming pared 6 bases from V and 0 bases from J, leaving 15 bases between. The germline CDR1 and CDR2 sequences are MNHEY and SVGEGT. The CDR3 totals 16 residues. As processed by the authors: Reference gene primers were amplified, and this amplification served to estimate nucleated cell counts. TCRdb's copy holds only in-frame clones and misses some; the assay was immunoSEQ multiplex PCR. From that table come the V and J calls and clone size; the DNA was used to work out D and trimming. The sample records around 62,000 clones, 88% being singletons.

The TCR sequence derives from a woman aged 60-75 years with COVID-19, enrolled during active disease. The sample taken for sequencing was peripheral blood. V gene TRBV6-2 or TRBV6-3 combines with J gene TRBJ1-5; D is unclear. DNA for the CDR3: TGTGCCAGCAGCCGCTCTCCGGGATATAGCAATCAGCCCCAGCATTTT. Encoded protein: CASSRSPGYSNQPQHF.